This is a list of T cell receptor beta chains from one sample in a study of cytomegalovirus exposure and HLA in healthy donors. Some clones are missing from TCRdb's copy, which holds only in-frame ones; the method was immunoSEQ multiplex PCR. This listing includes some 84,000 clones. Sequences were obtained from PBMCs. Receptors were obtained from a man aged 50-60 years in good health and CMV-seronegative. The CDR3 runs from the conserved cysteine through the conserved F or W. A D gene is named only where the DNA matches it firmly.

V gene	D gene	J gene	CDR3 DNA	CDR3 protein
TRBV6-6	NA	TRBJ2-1	TGTGCCAGCAGTTACTCGTATGGGGGCGACGAGCAGTTCTTC	CASSYSYGGDEQFF
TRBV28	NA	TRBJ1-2	TGTGCCAGCAGTTTGCTTGTAGACTATGGCTACACCTTC	CASSLLVDYGYTF
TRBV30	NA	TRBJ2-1	TGTGCCTGGAGGTCGAATGAGCAGTTCTTC	CAWRSNEQFF
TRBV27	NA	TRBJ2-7	TGTGCCAGCAGTTTAGAGACAGGCCCCTACGAGCAGTACTTC	CASSLETGPYEQYF
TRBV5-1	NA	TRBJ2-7	TGCGCCAGCAGCTTGGGGGGGACACCAAGCTCCTACGAGCAGTACTTC	CASSLGGTPSSYEQYF
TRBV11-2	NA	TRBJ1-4	TGTGCCAGCAGCTTTACTATGAACGGTGAAAAACTGTTTTTT	CASSFTMNGEKLFF
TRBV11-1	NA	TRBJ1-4	TGTGCCAGCAGCTTACGAACGTCGAGGACAGAATCAACTAATGAAAAACTGTTTTTT	CASSLRTSRTESTNEKLFF
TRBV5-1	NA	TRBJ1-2	TGCGCCAGCAGCTTGGGGAACAGGGTTAACTATGGCCACACCTTC	CASSLGNRVNYGHTF
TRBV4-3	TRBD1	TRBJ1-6	TGCGCCTCCCAACGACAGGGGAATTCACCCCTCCACTTT	CASQRQGNSPLHF
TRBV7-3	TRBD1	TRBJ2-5	TGTGCCAGCAGCTCCGGACAGGGACCTCAAGAGACCCAGTACTTC	CASSSGQGPQETQYF
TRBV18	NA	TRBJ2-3	TGTGCCAGCTCCGAATACGGGACAAACGCAGATACGCAGTATTTT	CASSEYGTNADTQYF
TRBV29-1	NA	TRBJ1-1	TGCAGCGTGTGGGGGCGCAGCGCTGAAGCTTTCTTT	CSVWGRSAEAFF
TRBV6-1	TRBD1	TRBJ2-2	TGTGCCAGCAGTGGACAGGGAGTCGGGGAGCTGTTTTTT	CASSGQGVGELFF
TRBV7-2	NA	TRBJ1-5	TGTGCCAGCAGCTTTCCTGGGAGGATTCAGCCCCAGCATTTT	CASSFPGRIQPQHF
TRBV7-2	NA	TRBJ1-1	TGTGCCAGCAGCTTCATTTCTGAAGCTTTCTTT	CASSFISEAFF
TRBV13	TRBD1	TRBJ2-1	TGTGCCAGCAGCTTAGGCCGAGGGACAGGGGGGATCGATGAGCAGTTCTTC	CASSLGRGTGGIDEQFF
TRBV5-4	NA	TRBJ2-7	TGTGCCAGCAGCTTGGATCGTCCAGGGAAACACAACGAGCAGTACTTC	CASSLDRPGKHNEQYF
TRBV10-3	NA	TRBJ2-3	TGTGCCATCGGCACAGTAGACACAGATACGCAGTATTTT	CAIGTVDTDTQYF
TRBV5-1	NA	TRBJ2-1	TGCGCCAGCGGGGGCGGTCTGGAGCAGTTCTTC	CASGGGLEQFF
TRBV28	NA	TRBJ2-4	TGTGCCAGCAGTTCCTCCCGGAGGGATACTTTGGGGTACAAAAACATTCAGTACTTC	CASSSSRRDTLGYKNIQYF
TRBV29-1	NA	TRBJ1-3	TGCAGCGTTGATGGTCGGGGAAACACCATATATTTT	CSVDGRGNTIYF
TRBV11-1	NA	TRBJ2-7	TGTGCCAGCAGCTTACCGGGCCGGGACTCCTACGAGCAGTACTTC	CASSLPGRDSYEQYF
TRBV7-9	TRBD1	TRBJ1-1	TGTGCCAGCAGCTTAGGGACAGGGGGTTCGAACACTGAAGCTTTCTTT	CASSLGTGGSNTEAFF
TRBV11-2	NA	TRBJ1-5	TGTGCCAGCAGTCTAAGTCCGGCAGGTTATCAGCCCCAGCATTTT	CASSLSPAGYQPQHF
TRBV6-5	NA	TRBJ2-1	TGTGCCAGCTGGGGGGTTAGAAATAACTACAATGAGCAGTTCTTC	CASWGVRNNYNEQFF
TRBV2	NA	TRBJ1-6	TGTGCCAGCATGCCGGGACTGAATTCACCCCTCCACTTT	CASMPGLNSPLHF
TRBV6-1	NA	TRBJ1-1	TGTGCCAGCAGTGAACGAACAGAAAACACTGAAGCTTTCTTT	CASSERTENTEAFF
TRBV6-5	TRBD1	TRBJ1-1	TGTGCCAGCAGTCCACAGGGGTTCATGAACACTGAAGCTTTCTTT	CASSPQGFMNTEAFF
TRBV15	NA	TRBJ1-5	TGTGCCACCAGCAGGGACAAGGGCAATCAGCCCCAGCATTTT	CATSRDKGNQPQHF
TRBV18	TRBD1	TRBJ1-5	TGTGCTAGCTCATATACCGGGACAGGGGATCAGCCCCAGCATTTT	CASSYTGTGDQPQHF
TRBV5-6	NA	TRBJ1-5	TGTGCCAGCAGCCTGGGTCTAGGGGGTCAGCCCCAGCATTTT	CASSLGLGGQPQHF
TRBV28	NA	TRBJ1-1	TGTGCCAGCACCGACAAGGGGACTGAAGCTTTCTTT	CASTDKGTEAFF
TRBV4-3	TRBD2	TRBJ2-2	TGCGCCAGCAGCCAAAGCACCCCTTTGCTAGCGGGGAACACCGGGGAGCTGTTTTTT	CASSQSTPLLAGNTGELFF
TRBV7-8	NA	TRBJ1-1	TGTGCCAGCAGCCCCAGGTTGATCGACACTGAAGCTTTCTTT	CASSPRLIDTEAFF
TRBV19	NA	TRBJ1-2	TGTGCCAGTAGTATAGATCCTCTTTTATATGGCTACACCTTC	CASSIDPLLYGYTF
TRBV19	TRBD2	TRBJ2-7	TGTGCCAGTAGTCCCTCGAGCGGGGGAGACTACGAGCAGTACTTC	CASSPSSGGDYEQYF
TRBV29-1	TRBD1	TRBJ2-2	TGCAGCGTTGTGGGGACAGTGAGGGGCGGGGAGCTGTTTTTT	CSVVGTVRGGELFF
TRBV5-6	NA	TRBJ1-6	TGTGCCAGCGCCCCTCAGCGGGCCCTAAATTCACCCCTCCACTTT	CASAPQRALNSPLHF
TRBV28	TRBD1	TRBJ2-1	TGTGCCAGCAGTTGGGACAGGGGATCGAATGAGCAGTTCTTC	CASSWDRGSNEQFF
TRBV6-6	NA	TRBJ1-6	TGTGCCAGCAGTTACAGGGGTTCACCCCTCCACTTT	CASSYRGSPLHF
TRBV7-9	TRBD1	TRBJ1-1	TGTGCCAGCGCACGACAGGGGGATACTGAAGCTTTCTTT	CASARQGDTEAFF
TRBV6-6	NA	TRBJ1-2	TGTGCCAGCAGTCTAACAGGGCCGGGCGGTGGCTACACCTTC	CASSLTGPGGGYTF
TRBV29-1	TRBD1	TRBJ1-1	TGCAGCATTCGACCGGGACAGTTGAACACTGAAGCTTTCTTT	CSIRPGQLNTEAFF
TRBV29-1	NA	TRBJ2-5	TGCAGCGGACGGGAGGAGACCCAGTACTTC	CSGREETQYF
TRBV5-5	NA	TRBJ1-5	TGTGCCAGCAGCTTGGTCGCGGATAGCAATCAGCCCCAGCATTTT	CASSLVADSNQPQHF
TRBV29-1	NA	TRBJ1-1	TGCAGCGTTGTTGGGGAGTATGGGACAAACACTGAAGCTTTCTTT	CSVVGEYGTNTEAFF
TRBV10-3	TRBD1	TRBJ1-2	TGTGCCATCACCGGCGGACAGGGAGCCTATGGCTACACCTTC	CAITGGQGAYGYTF
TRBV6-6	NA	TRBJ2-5	TGTGCCAGCAGCCGGGACTTAGAGACCCAGTACTTC	CASSRDLETQYF
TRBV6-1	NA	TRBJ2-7	TGTGCCAGCTGCAGGGACTCCTACGAGCAGTACTTC	CASCRDSYEQYF
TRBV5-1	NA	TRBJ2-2	TGCGCCAGCAGCTTACCCGGACAGTTTTACACCGGGGAGCTGTTTTTT	CASSLPGQFYTGELFF
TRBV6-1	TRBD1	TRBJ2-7	TGTGCCAATAGTGATAGGGACAGAGCCTACGAGCAGTACTTC	CANSDRDRAYEQYF
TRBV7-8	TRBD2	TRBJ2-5	TGTGCCAGCAGCTTATGGGGTAGCGGGATCTTCGAAGAGACCCAGTACTTC	CASSLWGSGIFEETQYF
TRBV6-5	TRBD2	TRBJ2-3	TGTGCCAGCGCTAGCGGCCGCACAGATACGCAGTATTTT	CASASGRTDTQYF
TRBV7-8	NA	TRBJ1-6	TGTGCCAGCAGCTATAGGAGTGCGGGGAGCTATAATTCACCCCTCCACTTT	CASSYRSAGSYNSPLHF